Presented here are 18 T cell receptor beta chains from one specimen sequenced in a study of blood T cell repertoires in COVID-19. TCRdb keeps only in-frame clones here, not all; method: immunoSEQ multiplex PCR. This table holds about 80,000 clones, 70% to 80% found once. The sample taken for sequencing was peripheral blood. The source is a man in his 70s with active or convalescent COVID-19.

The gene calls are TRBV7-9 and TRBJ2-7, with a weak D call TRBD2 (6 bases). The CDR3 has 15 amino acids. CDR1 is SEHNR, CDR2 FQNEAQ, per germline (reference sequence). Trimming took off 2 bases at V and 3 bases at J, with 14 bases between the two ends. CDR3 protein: CASSLIQGLLYEQYF. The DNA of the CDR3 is TGTGCCAGCAGCTTAATCCAGGGACTCCTCTACGAGCAGTACTTC.

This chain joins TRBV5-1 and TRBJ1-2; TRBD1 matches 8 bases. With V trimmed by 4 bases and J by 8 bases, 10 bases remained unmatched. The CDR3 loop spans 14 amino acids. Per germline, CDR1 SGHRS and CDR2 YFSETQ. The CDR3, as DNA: TGCGCCAGCAGCCCCCAGGGGGCAACGGTCGGCTACACCTTC. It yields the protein CASSPQGATVGYTF.

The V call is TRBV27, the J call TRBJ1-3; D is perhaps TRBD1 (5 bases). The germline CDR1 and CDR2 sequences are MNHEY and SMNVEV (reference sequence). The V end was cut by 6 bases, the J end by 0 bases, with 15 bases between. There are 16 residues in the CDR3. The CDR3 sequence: CASRGGGTNSGNTIYF. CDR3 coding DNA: TGTGCCAGCAGGGGCGGGGGGACCAACTCTGGAAACACCATATATTTT.

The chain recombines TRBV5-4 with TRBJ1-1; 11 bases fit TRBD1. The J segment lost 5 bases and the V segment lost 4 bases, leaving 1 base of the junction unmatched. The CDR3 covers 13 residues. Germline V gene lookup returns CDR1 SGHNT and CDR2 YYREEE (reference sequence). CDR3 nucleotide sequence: TGTGCCAGCAGCGGGACAGGGGGGACTGAAGCTTTCTTT. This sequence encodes CASSGTGGTEAFF.

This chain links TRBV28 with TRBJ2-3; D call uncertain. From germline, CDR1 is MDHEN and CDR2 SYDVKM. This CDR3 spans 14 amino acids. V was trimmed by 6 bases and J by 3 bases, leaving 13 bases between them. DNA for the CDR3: TGTGCCAGCAGACCCACGGGTCCTACAGATACGCAGTATTTT. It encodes CASRPTGPTDTQYF. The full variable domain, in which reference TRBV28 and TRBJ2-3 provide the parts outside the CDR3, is DVKVTQSSRYLVKRTGEKVFLECVQDMDHENMFWYRQDPGLGLRLIYFSYDVKMKEKGDIPEGYSVSREKKERFSLILESASTNQTSMYLCASRPTGPTDTQYFGPGTRLTVL.

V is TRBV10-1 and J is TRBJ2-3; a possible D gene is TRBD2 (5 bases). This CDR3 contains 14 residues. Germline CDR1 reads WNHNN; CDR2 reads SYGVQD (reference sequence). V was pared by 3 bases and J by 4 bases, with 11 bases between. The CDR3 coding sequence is TGCGCCAGCAGTGACTCGAGGGTTCCAGATACGCAGTATTTT. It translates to CASSDSRVPDTQYF.

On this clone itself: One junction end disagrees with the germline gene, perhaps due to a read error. The CDR3 coding sequence is TGTGCCAGCAGTTCCCGACTGACTGGGAACACCATATATTTT. Amino acid sequence: CASSSRLTGNTIYF. The genes are TRBV28 and TRBJ1-3; D remains unclear. The CDR3 loop spans 14 amino acids. Germline assignment: CDR1 MDHEN and CDR2 SYDVKM. Full variable domain (remainder filled in from reference TRBV28 and TRBJ1-3): DVKVTQSSRYLVKRTGEKVFLECVQDMDHENMFWYRQDPGLGLRLIYFSYDVKMKEKGDIPEGYSVSREKKERFSLILESASTNQTSMYLCASSSRLTGNTIYFGEGSWLTVV.

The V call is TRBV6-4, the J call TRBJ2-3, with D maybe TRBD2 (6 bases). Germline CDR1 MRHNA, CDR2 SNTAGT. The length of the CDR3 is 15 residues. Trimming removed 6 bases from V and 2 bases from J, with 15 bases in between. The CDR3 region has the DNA TGTGCCAGCAGCCCTCTAGCGTCGGACACAGATACGCAGTATTTT. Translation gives CASSPLASDTDTQYF.

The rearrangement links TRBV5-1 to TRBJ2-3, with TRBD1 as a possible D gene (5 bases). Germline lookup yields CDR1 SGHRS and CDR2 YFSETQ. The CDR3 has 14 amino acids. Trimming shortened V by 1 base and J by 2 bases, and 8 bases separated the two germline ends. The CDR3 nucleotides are TGCGCCAGCAGCTTGTCAGGGTTCACAGATACGCAGTATTTT. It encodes CASSLSGFTDTQYF.

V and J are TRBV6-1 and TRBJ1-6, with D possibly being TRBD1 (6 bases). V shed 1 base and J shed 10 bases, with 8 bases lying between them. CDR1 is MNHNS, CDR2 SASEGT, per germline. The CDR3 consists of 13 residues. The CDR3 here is CASSEEQGSPLHF. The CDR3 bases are TGTGCCAGCAGTGAAGAACAGGGATCACCCCTCCACTTT.

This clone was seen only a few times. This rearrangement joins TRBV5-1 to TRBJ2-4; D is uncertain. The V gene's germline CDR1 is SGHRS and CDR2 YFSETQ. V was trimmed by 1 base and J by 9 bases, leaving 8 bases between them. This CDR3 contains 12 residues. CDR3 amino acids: CASSLSTGIQYF. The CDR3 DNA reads TGCGCCAGCAGCTTGAGTACGGGCATTCAGTACTTC.

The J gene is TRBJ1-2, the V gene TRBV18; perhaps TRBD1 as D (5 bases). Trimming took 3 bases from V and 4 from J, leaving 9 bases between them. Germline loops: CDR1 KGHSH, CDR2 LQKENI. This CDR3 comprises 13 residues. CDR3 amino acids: CASSPRVGYGYTF. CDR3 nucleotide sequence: TGTGCCAGCTCACCCAGGGTCGGCTATGGCTACACCTTC.

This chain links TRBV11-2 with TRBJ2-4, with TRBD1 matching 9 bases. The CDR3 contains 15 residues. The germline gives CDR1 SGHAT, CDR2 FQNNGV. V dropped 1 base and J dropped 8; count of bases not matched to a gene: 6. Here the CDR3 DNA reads TGTGCCAGCAGCTTAGGGGACAGGGATTCGGACATTCAGTACTTC. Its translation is CASSLGDRDSDIQYF.

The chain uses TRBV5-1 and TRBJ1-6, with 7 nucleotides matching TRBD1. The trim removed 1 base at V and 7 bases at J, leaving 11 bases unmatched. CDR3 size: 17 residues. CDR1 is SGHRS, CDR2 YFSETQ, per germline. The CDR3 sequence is CASSLTPNRGLNSPLHF. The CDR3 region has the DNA TGCGCCAGCAGCTTGACCCCTAACAGGGGTCTAAATTCACCCCTCCACTTT.

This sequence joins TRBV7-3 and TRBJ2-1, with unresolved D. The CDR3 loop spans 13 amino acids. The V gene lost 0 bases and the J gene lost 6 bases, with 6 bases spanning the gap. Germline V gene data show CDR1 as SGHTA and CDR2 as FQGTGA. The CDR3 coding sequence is TGTGCCAGCAGCTTAACCACAGCCAATGAGCAGTTCTTC. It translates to CASSLTTANEQFF.

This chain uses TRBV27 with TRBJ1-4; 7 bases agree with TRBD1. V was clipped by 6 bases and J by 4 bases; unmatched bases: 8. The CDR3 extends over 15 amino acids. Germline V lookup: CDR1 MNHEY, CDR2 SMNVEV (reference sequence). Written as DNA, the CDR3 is TGTGCCAGCAGACCTCAGGGGGTGGTTAATGAAAAACTGTTTTTT. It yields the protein CASRPQGVVNEKLFF.

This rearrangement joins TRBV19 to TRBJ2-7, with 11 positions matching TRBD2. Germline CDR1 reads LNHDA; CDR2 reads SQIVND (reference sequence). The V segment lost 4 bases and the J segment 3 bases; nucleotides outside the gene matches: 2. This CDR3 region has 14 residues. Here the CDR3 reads CASSRLAGNYEQYF. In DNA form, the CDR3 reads TGTGCCAGTAGTAGACTAGCGGGGAACTACGAGCAGTACTTC.

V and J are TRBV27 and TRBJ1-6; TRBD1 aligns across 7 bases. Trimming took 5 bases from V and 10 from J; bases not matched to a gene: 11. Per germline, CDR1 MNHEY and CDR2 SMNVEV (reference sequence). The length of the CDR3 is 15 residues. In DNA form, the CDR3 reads TGTGCCAGCAGTCCCCAACAGGGGTGGGAGTCACCCCTCCACTTT. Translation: CASSPQQGWESPLHF.